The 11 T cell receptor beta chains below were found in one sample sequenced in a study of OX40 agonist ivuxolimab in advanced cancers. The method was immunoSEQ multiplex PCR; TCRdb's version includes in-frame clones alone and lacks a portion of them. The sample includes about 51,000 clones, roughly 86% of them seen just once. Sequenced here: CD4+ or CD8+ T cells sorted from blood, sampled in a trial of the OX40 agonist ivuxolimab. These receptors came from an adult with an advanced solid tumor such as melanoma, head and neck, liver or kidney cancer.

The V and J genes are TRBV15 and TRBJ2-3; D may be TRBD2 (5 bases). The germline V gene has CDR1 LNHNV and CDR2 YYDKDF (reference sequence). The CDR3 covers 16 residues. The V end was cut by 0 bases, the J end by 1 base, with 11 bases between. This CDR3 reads CATSRDRGSGTDTQYF. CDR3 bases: TGTGCCACCAGCAGAGATCGGGGTAGCGGCACAGATACGCAGTATTTT.

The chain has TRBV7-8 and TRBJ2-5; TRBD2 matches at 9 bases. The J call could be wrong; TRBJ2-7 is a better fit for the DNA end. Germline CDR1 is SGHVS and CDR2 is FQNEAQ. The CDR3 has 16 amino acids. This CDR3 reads CASSLVGGTSRYEQYF. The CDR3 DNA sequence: TGTGCCAGCAGCTTAGTCGGTGGGACTAGCAGATACGAGCAGTACTTC.

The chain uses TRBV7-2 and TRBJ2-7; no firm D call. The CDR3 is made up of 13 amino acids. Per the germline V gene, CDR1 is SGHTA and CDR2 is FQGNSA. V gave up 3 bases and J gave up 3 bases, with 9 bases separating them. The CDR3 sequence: CASSFDQNYEQYF. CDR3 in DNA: TGTGCCAGCAGCTTCGACCAAAACTACGAGCAGTACTTC.

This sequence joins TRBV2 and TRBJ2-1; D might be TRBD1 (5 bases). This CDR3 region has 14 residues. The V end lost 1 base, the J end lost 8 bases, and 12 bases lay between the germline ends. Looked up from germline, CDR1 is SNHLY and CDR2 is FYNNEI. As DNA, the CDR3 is TGTGCCAGCAGTGAAGTTGGGGCAGCCGATGAGCAGTTCTTC. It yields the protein CASSEVGAADEQFF.

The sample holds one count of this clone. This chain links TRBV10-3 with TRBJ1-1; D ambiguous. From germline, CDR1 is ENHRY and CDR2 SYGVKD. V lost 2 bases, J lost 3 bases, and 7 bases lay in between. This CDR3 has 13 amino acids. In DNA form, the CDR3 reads TGTGCCATCAGTGAGGGGCAGGACACTGAAGCTTTCTTT. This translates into CAISEGQDTEAFF.

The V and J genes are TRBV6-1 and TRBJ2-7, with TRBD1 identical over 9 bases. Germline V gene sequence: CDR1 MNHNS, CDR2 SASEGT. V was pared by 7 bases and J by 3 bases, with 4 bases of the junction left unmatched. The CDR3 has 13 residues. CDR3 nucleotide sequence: TGTGCCAGCATTCCGGGACAGGGCTACGAGCAGTACTTC. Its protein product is CASIPGQGYEQYF.

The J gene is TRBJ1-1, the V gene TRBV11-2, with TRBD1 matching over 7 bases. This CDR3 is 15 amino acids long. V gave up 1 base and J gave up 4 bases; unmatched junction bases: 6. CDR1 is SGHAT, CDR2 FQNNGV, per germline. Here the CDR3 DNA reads TGTGCCAGCAGCTTAGGCCCAGGGGGGAGCACTGAAGCTTTCTTT. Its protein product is CASSLGPGGSTEAFF.

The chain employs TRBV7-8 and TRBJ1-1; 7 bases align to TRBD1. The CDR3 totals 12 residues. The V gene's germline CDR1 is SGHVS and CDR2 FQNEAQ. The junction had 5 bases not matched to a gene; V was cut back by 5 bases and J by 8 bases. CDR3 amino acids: CASSPGTAEAFF. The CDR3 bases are TGTGCCAGCAGCCCCGGGACAGCCGAAGCTTTCTTT.

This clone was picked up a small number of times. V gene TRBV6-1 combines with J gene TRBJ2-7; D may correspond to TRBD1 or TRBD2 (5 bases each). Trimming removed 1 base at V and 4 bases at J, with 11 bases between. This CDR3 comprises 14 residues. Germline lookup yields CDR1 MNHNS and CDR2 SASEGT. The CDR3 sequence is CASSEVGGWYEQYF. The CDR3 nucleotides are TGTGCCAGCAGTGAAGTTGGGGGTTGGTACGAGCAGTACTTC.

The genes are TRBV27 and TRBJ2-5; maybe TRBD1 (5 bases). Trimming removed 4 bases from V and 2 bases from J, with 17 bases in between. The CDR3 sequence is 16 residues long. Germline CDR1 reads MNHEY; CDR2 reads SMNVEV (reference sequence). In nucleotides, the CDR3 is TGTGCCAGCAGTTATATAAGGGGTCCGCAACAAGAGACCCAGTACTTC. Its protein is CASSYIRGPQQETQYF.

The CDR3 protein is CASSFSGGAEETQYF. CDR3 coding DNA: TGCGCCAGCAGCTTCTCAGGGGGCGCTGAGGAGACCCAGTACTTC. The chain carries TRBV5-1 and TRBJ2-5; TRBD1 aligns across 8 bases. J gave up 5 bases and V 2 bases, and 8 bases lay outside the gene matches. Germline lookup yields CDR1 SGHRS and CDR2 YFSETQ. CDR3 length: 15 amino acids. The variable domain in full, with the rest retrieved from reference TRBV5-1 and TRBJ2-5, is KAGVTQTPRYLIKTRGQQVTLSCSPISGHRSVSWYQQTPGQGLQFLFEYFSETQRNKGNFPGRFSGRQFSNSRSEMNVSTLELGDSALYLCASSFSGGAEETQYFGPGTRLLVL.